This TCR beta chain originates from a study of blood T cell repertoires in COVID-19. Study-wide context: The origin of the acute and convalescent COVID-19 samples was the United States, Italy and Spain. In each case, the material was cDNA or gDNA derived from T cells, B-cell-depleted T cells, or PBMCs.

Profiled with immunoSEQ multiplex PCR; TCRdb holds only in-frame clones, not every one. The table lists about 250,000 clones, approximately 84% of them singletons. With respect to this clone: The same CDR3 arises from other DNA sequences in this sample as well.

CDR3 size: 17 residues. Germline V gene sequence: CDR1 MGHRA, CDR2 YSYEKL. V lost 1 base to trimming and J lost 5 bases; unmatched junction nucleotides: 13. The study drew participants aged about 18 to 90 years from approximately 23 US areas. Participant-given clinical history determined each cohort assignment. The J gene is TRBJ2-7, the V gene TRBV4-1; 8 positions agree with TRBD1. Sequenced sample: PBMCs or T cells enriched from blood (not recorded which). The receptor comes from a man aged 18 to 29 who had recovered from COVID-19. CDR3 sequence (DNA): TGCGCCAGCAGCCAAGGGGCCCGGACAGGGTTAATCGACGAGCAGTACTTC. Its protein product is CASSQGARTGLIDEQYF.